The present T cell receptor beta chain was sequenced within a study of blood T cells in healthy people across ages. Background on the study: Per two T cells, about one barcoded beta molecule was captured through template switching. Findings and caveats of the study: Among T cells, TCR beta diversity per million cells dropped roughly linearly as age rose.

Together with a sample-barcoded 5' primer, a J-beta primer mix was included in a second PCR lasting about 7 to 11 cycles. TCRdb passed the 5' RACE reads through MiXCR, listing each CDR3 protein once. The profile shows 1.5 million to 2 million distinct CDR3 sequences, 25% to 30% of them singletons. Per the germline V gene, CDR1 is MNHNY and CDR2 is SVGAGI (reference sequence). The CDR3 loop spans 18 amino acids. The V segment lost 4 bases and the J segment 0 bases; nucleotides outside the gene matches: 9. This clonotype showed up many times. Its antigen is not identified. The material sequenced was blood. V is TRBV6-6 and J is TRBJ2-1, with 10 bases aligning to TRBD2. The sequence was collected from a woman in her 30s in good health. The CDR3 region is CASSLASGSPSSYNEQFF. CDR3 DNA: TGTGCCAGCAGTTTGGCTAGCGGGAGTCCCAGCTCCTACAATGAGCAGTTCTTC.